The source of this T cell receptor beta chain is a study of regulatory T cells in long-lasting Graves disease. Across the study: Persistence in Graves' disease required over 5 years of antithyroid drugs plus positive TSH receptor antibodies. Whole-study findings and limits: Gene preferences differed: TRBV28, TRBJ1-2, TRBJ2-5 in persistent cases. Clonotypes that were public and shared totalled about 2,500 in persistent patients versus over 800 in new patients.

In the case of this clonotype: Its cognate antigen is unknown.

Construction of TCR beta libraries relied on iRepertoire HTBI primers and on Arm-PCR targeting CDR3 regions. Using its own MiXCR run on the multiplex PCR reads, TCRdb lists one record per CDR3 protein. The profile covers 350,000 to 450,000 distinct CDR3 sequences, with roughly 21% appearing a single time and 14% taken by the ten largest. Noted time point: persistent/refractory GD, antithyroid drugs over 5 years with positive TRAb. PBMCs were the source of the RNA used for TCR sequencing. The V gene's germline CDR1 is SGHRS and CDR2 YFSETQ. This CDR3 has 13 amino acids. V was pared by 3 bases and J by 6 bases, with 9 bases between.

V gene TRBV5-1 combines with J gene TRBJ2-2; the D gene could be TRBD1 or TRBD2 (5 bases each). This receptor was obtained from a female donor with Graves disease. The material was peripheral blood mononuclear cells (PBMCs), obtained when the disease was refractory, from a patient treated with antithyroid drugs. The CDR3 DNA reads TGCGCCAGCAGCTGGGGCGGGTCCGGGGAGCTGTTTTTT. Amino acid sequence: CASSWGGSGELFF.